This T cell receptor beta chain was documented in a study of blood T cell repertoires in COVID-19. Repertoires were generated with immunoSEQ multiplex PCR, while TCRdb's copy carries only in-frame clones and drops some. The sample consists of about 130,000 clones, roughly 90% of them appearing once. The CDR3 sequence is 15 residues long. Unmatched junction bases numbered 7, after V lost 3 bases and J lost 10 bases. Germline CDR1 is SNHLY and CDR2 is FYNNEI. This sequence originates from a man in his forties or fifties with active or convalescent COVID-19. The chain recombines TRBV2 with TRBJ1-6; 9 bases line up with TRBD1. Material: peripheral blood. The CDR3: CASSEDRGGFSPLHF. CDR3 bases: TGTGCCAGCAGTGAGGACAGGGGAGGCTTCTCACCCCTCCACTTT.